Described below is a single T cell receptor (beta chain) sequence and its context. Its antigen is currently unknown. The source of the sample is a study of blood T cells in healthy people across ages. With a J-beta primer mix and a sample-barcoded 5' primer, a second PCR ran roughly 6 to 11 cycles. Using its own MiXCR run on the 5' RACE reads, TCRdb lists one record per CDR3 protein. The sample records fewer than 1,200,000 distinct CDR3 sequences, almost 25% being singletons. Individuals who donated were healthy Caucasians from Russia aged roughly 6 to 90. The CDR3 spans 17 residues. Study conclusions and caveats: The donors' CMV status was not determined, possibly confounding changes in expanded clonotypes.

The sample was also linked to a second study, of T cells of mothers and their children. According to that study: Over 9.5 million TCR beta CDR3 reads were obtained from each mother, and some 3.2 million from each child.

This receptor was taken from a girl aged 2-10 years in good health. V and J are TRBV21-1 and TRBJ2-7; the table's D gene call, TRBD1, was not cross checked with the DNA. TRBV21-1 is a pseudogene. Sequenced sample: blood. In DNA form, the CDR3 reads TGTGCCAGCAGCAAAATTGGCGGGACAGGGAGCTCCTACGAGCAGTACTTC. It encodes CASSKIGGTGSSYEQYF.